The 29 T cell receptor beta chains reported below all come from one sample, sequenced in a study of T cells in women clearing cervical HPV infection. TCRdb keeps only in-frame clones here, not all; method: immunoSEQ multiplex PCR. This table lists under 35,000 clones. The sample was blood buffy coat. These receptors all stem from a woman between 18 and 70 years old with a cervical HPV16 infection that either progressed to CIN3+ or cleared (not recorded which).

As regards this clone: A read error may account for a junction end that differs from germline. The read ends 3 residues early relative to the CDR3; the germline J gene fills the gap. Other DNA sequences in this specimen translate into the identical CDR3. This chain connects TRBV19 to TRBJ1-3; 8 bases are shared with TRBD1. From germline, CDR1 is LNHDA and CDR2 SQIVND (reference sequence). This CDR3 is 15 amino acids long. CDR3 amino acids: CASVNQGAVGNTIYF. CDR3 DNA, as far as it was read: TGTGCCAGTGTTAATCAGGGGGCCGTTGGAAACACG. Using reference TRBV19 and TRBJ1-3 for the parts outside the CDR3, the full variable domain is DGGITQSPKYLFRKEGQNVTLSCEQNLNHDAMYWYRQDPGQGLRLIYYSQIVNDFQKGDIAEGYSVSREKKESFPLTVTSAQKNPTAFYLCASVNQGAVGNTIYFGEGSWLTVV.

With respect to this clone: The read terminates 3 residues before the CDR3 end, so the remaining end is supplied by the germline J gene. The genes are TRBV4-2 and TRBJ2-2, with 8 positions matching TRBD1. The CDR3 is made up of 14 amino acids. Germline loops: CDR1 LGHNA, CDR2 YNFKEQ. The V gene end was trimmed by 3 bases and the J gene end by 7 bases; junction bases not matched to a gene: 4. CDR3 DNA, as far as it was read: TGTGCCAGCAGCCAGGGACAGGAGATCGGGGAG. Protein product: CASSQGQEIGE. The entire CDR3 sequence reads CASSQGQEIGELFF.

The DNA read from the CDR3 is TGTGCCATCAGTGTCCGGGGAAGGTTCACAGATACC. Its translation is CAISVRGRFTDT. The entire CDR3 is CAISVRGRFTDTYTF. V usage is TRBV10-3 and J usage is TRBJ1-2, with D hard to call. With the read ending 3 residues before the CDR3 end, the germline J gene is used to fill in that end. This CDR3 is built from 15 residues. Per germline, CDR1 ENHRY and CDR2 SYGVKD.

With regard to this clone: The read comes to an end 3 residues before the CDR3 does, leaving the germline J gene to fill in the end. The chain combines TRBV12-3 or TRBV12-4 with TRBJ2-7; D possibly corresponds to TRBD2 (6 bases). The germline V and J ends were trimmed by 3 bases and 4 bases, with 13 bases remaining between them. The CDR3 spans 14 residues. The CDR3 here is CASSLSSARYEQYF. CDR3 DNA, as far as it was read: TGTGCCAGCAGTTTGTCTAGCGCCAGATACGAG.

Details on this clone: The CDR3 extends 3 residues past the end of the read, so its final part is completed from the germline J gene. The chain joins TRBV18 to TRBJ2-2; 11 nucleotides match TRBD1. The J segment lost 6 bases and the V segment lost 4 bases, leaving 4 bases of the junction unmatched. Per germline, CDR1 KGHSH and CDR2 LQKENI. CDR3 length equals 15 residues. The CDR3 region is CASSRTGGKAGELFF. CDR3 DNA, as far as it was read: TGTGCCAGCTCACGGACAGGGGGCAAGGCCGGGGAG.

Comments on this clone: The read stops 3 residues short of the end of the CDR3; the missing end is completed from the germline J gene. This rearrangement joins TRBV12-3 or TRBV12-4 to TRBJ1-6; 11 bases agree with TRBD1. J gave up 0 bases and V 3 bases, and 1 base lay outside the gene matches. This CDR3 spans 17 amino acids. The sequenced CDR3 bases are TGTGCCAGCAGTTTCGGGACAGGGGGCTCCTATAATTCACCC. Protein product: CASSFGTGGSYNSP. The full CDR3 is CASSFGTGGSYNSPLHF.

Note on this clone: Read coverage stops 3 residues before the CDR3 terminus; the germline J gene supplies the remainder. The chain recombines TRBV2 with TRBJ1-1; TRBD1 might be the D (6 bases). Trimming took off 3 bases at V and 3 bases at J, with 8 bases between the two ends. From germline, CDR1 is SNHLY and CDR2 FYNNEI. CDR3 length: 13 amino acids. The CDR3 protein is CASSESGDTEAFF. CDR3 bases read: TGTGCCAGCAGTGAGTCAGGGGACACTGAA.

The CDR3 bases that were read are TGTGCCAGCAGTCGGGACAGGGGGCGCCTTCAA. Translating it yields CASSRDRGRLQ. The full-length CDR3 reads as CASSRDRGRLQAFF. The genes are TRBV2 and TRBJ1-1; 12 bases align to TRBD1. The CDR3 is cut off 3 residues early in the read; its end comes from the germline J gene. Germline V gene lookup returns CDR1 SNHLY and CDR2 FYNNEI. The CDR3 consists of 14 residues.

A note on this clone: The observed sequence ends 3 residues before the CDR3 terminus, with the missing tail filled in from the germline J gene. This rearrangement joins TRBV20-1 to TRBJ2-1, with 12 nucleotides matching TRBD2. Germline values: CDR1 DFQATT, CDR2 SNEGSKA (reference sequence). The CDR3 is 17 amino acids. V was clipped by 3 bases and J by 7 bases; unmatched bases: 13. Partial CDR3 DNA: TGCAGTGCTAGGGGAAGTACTAGCGGGGGGCCTTTGAATGAG. Its protein is CSARGSTSGGPLNE. The full CDR3 is CSARGSTSGGPLNEQFF.

Comment on this clone: The CDR3 end lies 3 residues beyond the end of the read and is filled in from the germline J gene. The chain carries TRBV5-1 and TRBJ1-4; 7 nucleotides match TRBD1. CDR1 is SGHRS and CDR2 is YFSETQ in the germline V gene. With 0 bases clipped from V and 5 bases from J, the junction kept 4 bases outside the gene matches. The CDR3 is 15 residues long. This CDR3 reads CASSLAGQANEKLFF. The CDR3 DNA, read in part, is TGCGCCAGCAGCTTGGCTGGACAGGCGAATGAAAAA.

Concerning this clone: The read terminates 3 residues ahead of where the CDR3 ends, so the germline J gene completes it. The J gene is TRBJ1-6, the V gene TRBV20-1; 9 bases align to TRBD1. CDR1 is DFQATT, CDR2 SNEGSKA, per germline (reference sequence). The J segment lost 5 bases and the V segment lost 3 bases, leaving 5 bases of the junction unmatched. This CDR3 contains 15 residues. The CDR3 bases that were read are TGCAGTGCTAGGGCACAGGGGGCCGATAATTCACCC. Amino acids: CSARAQGADNSP. The CDR3 as a whole reads CSARAQGADNSPLHF.

About this clone itself: The CDR3 end is not reached by the read, which stops 3 residues before it; the germline J gene fills it in. The chain uses TRBV28 and TRBJ1-2; 10 bases line up with TRBD1. Germline V gives CDR1 MDHEN, CDR2 SYDVKM. The junction had 1 base not matched to a gene; V was cut back by 3 bases and J by 3 bases. The CDR3 loop spans 14 amino acids. The part of the CDR3 DNA that was read is TGTGCCAGCAGTTTGACAGGGGGCTACTATGGC. It specifies CASSLTGGYYG. The full-length CDR3 reads as CASSLTGGYYGYTF.

Turning to this clone: The read finishes 3 residues shy of the CDR3 end, and the germline J gene is used to complete it. This rearrangement joins TRBV20-1 to TRBJ1-4; possibly TRBD1 for D (6 bases). The CDR3 is 15 residues long. V lost 1 base, J lost 2 bases, and 11 bases lay in between. Germline V CDR1 and CDR2: DFQATT, SNEGSKA (reference sequence). The CDR3 loop is CSARANQGTNEKLFF. The DNA read from the CDR3 is TGCAGTGCTAGAGCAAACCAGGGGACTAATGAAAAA.

Remarks on this clone: The DNA ends 3 residues before the CDR3 does, and the rest of the CDR3 is filled in from the germline J gene. The chain carries TRBV12-3 or TRBV12-4 and TRBJ2-7; 9 bases fit TRBD1. The CDR3 is made up of 15 amino acids. V lost 5 bases to trimming and J lost 6 bases; unmatched junction nucleotides: 11. The CDR3 region is CASSAPGTGKREQYF. CDR3 bases read: TGTGCCAGCAGTGCCCCCGGGACAGGGAAGCGCGAG.

For this clone: The CDR3 end is not reached by the read, which stops 3 residues before it; the germline J gene fills it in. V usage is TRBV7-6 and J usage is TRBJ1-2; D might be TRBD1 (6 bases). CDR3 size: 13 residues. Per germline, CDR1 SGHVS and CDR2 FNYEAQ. The CDR3 bases that were read are TGTGCCAGCAGCCTGGACAGCGCCTACGAC. This translates into CASSLDSAYD. The entire CDR3 reads CASSLDSAYDYTF.

Remarks on this clone: The CDR3 end falls 3 residues outside the read, so it is completed with the germline J gene. The chain is built from TRBV20-1 and TRBJ2-5; D is undetermined. CDR1 is DFQATT and CDR2 is SNEGSKA in the germline V gene (reference sequence). CDR3 length: 12 amino acids. Deletions cut 6 bases from V and 0 bases from J, with 8 bases between. The sequenced part of the CDR3 DNA is TGCAGTGCCGTGGCAAACCAAGAGACC. Amino acid sequence: CSAVANQET. The entire CDR3 protein reads CSAVANQETQYF.

As regards this clone: From the germline J gene comes the end of the CDR3, since the read stops 3 residues before it. V usage is TRBV7-2 and J usage is TRBJ1-1; D is possibly TRBD1 (5 bases). Germline-derived CDR1 and CDR2 are SGHTA and FQGNSA. Between the trimmed V and J ends, which lost 3 bases and 3 bases, there was a span of 11 bases. There are 14 residues in the CDR3. CDR3 residues: CASSFIGGDTEAFF. The sequenced CDR3 bases are TGTGCCAGCAGCTTTATCGGGGGGGACACTGAA.

The covered CDR3 bases are TGTGCCAGCTCACCGAGGGGACAGACCTACGAG. This gives the protein CASSPRGQTYE. The full CDR3 sequence reads CASSPRGQTYEQYF. The chain combines TRBV18 with TRBJ2-7; 7 nucleotides match TRBD1. The sequenced fragment ends 3 residues before the CDR3 boundary, so the rest is inferred from the germline J gene. After removal of 3 bases from V and 2 bases from J, the junction contained 4 bases not matched to a gene. This CDR3 comprises 14 residues. Germline assignment: CDR1 KGHSH and CDR2 LQKENI.

Regarding this clone: The CDR3 goes on 3 residues after the read ends, and that part is filled in from the germline J gene. The chain uses TRBV20-1 and TRBJ1-2; 7 nucleotides agree with TRBD1. After removal of 1 base from V and 1 base from J, the junction contained 9 bases not matched to a gene. The CDR3 runs 16 residues. Germline V gene sequence: CDR1 DFQATT, CDR2 SNEGSKA (reference sequence). The CDR3 bases that were read are TGCAGTGCTAGAGTCACCGGGACAGAATATAACTATGGC. Translated, it gives CSARVTGTEYNYG. In full, the CDR3 reads CSARVTGTEYNYGYTF.

The DNA read from the CDR3 is TGCAGTGGGGCTAGCGGGAGGGCCCTCTCCTACAATGAG. It codes for CSGASGRALSYNE. Given in full, the CDR3 is CSGASGRALSYNEQFF. J is TRBJ2-1 and V is TRBV20-1, with 12 bases fitting TRBD2. The read stops 3 residues short of the end of the CDR3; the missing end is completed from the germline J gene. This CDR3 has 16 amino acids. Trimming removed 7 bases from V and 0 bases from J; junction bases left unmatched: 7. Looked up from germline, CDR1 is DFQATT and CDR2 is SNEGSKA (reference sequence).

As to this clone: The read is 3 residues too short to cover the CDR3 end, so that end is filled in from the germline J gene. The rearrangement uses TRBV29-1 and TRBJ1-1, with TRBD1 identical over 9 bases. The CDR3 is made up of 13 amino acids. Germline V gives CDR1 SQVTM, CDR2 ANQGSEA. The CDR3 is CSVESGQGIKAFF. Partial CDR3 DNA: TGCAGCGTTGAAAGTGGACAGGGGATTAAA.

In the case of this clone: From the germline J gene comes the end of the CDR3, since the read stops 3 residues before it. V and J are TRBV20-1 and TRBJ1-6; TRBD1 agrees at 9 bases. The germline CDR1 and CDR2 sequences are DFQATT and SNEGSKA (reference sequence). Trimming removed 0 bases from V and 6 bases from J; junction bases left unmatched: 6. The CDR3 has 16 amino acids. Incomplete CDR3 DNA: TGCAGTGCTAGAGATCCTCGGACAGGGGTTAATTCACCC. This gives the protein CSARDPRTGVNSP. From start to end, the CDR3 is CSARDPRTGVNSPLHF.

As for this clone: Read sequence stops 3 residues before the CDR3 end, and the germline J gene provides the missing end. This chain joins TRBV4-2 and TRBJ1-4, with 12 bases matching TRBD1. Losses at the gene ends were 4 bases for V and 2 bases for J; bases not matched to a gene: 5. This CDR3 comprises 17 residues. Germline V gene sequence: CDR1 LGHNA, CDR2 YNFKEQ. The CDR3 sequence is CASSRGTGGATNEKLFF. Partial CDR3 DNA: TGTGCCAGCAGCCGAGGGACAGGGGGCGCGACTAATGAAAAA.

About this clone: The read stops 3 residues short of the end of the CDR3; the missing end is completed from the germline J gene. V and J are TRBV5-1 and TRBJ2-7; the D gene could be TRBD1 or TRBD2 (6 bases each). This CDR3 spans 14 amino acids. The V end was cut by 3 bases, the J end by 2 bases, with 12 bases between. The germline V gene has CDR1 SGHRS and CDR2 YFSETQ. The CDR3 DNA, read in part, is TGCGCCAGCAGCTCGACAGGAGGGGCCTACGAG. Encoded protein: CASSSTGGAYE. The full CDR3 sequence reads CASSSTGGAYEQYF. Filled out from reference TRBV5-1 and TRBJ2-7, the complete variable domain reads KAGVTQTPRYLIKTRGQQVTLSCSPISGHRSVSWYQQTPGQGLQFLFEYFSETQRNKGNFPGRFSGRQFSNSRSEMNVSTLELGDSALYLCASSSTGGAYEQYFGPGTRLTVT.

Regarding this clone: The observed sequence ends 3 residues before the CDR3 terminus, with the missing tail filled in from the germline J gene. The chain has TRBV6-2 or TRBV6-3 and TRBJ2-1; 8 bases align to TRBD2. Trimming took 2 bases from V and 8 from J; bases not matched to a gene: 8. The germline V gene has CDR1 MNHEY and CDR2 SVGEGT. This CDR3 has 15 residues. The sequenced part of the CDR3 DNA is TGTGCCAGCAGTTACCCCCCGGGGGGGCGGGATGAG. Its translation: CASSYPPGGRDE. The entire CDR3 is CASSYPPGGRDEQFF.

With respect to this clone: The CDR3 is cut off 3 residues early in the read; its end comes from the germline J gene. The rearrangement links TRBV5-1 to TRBJ2-7, with 9 bases lining up with TRBD1. CDR3 length: 18 residues. V lost 4 bases and J lost 0; bases outside the gene matches: 14. Germline V gene lookup returns CDR1 SGHRS and CDR2 YFSETQ. The CDR3 loop is CASSTGQGRRVSSYEQYF. The sequenced CDR3 bases are TGCGCCAGCAGCACGGGACAGGGTAGAAGGGTAAGCTCCTACGAG.

Comments on this clone: The read comes to an end 3 residues before the CDR3 does, leaving the germline J gene to fill in the end. The V call is TRBV19, the J call TRBJ2-4, with 9 bases matching TRBD1. The CDR3 extends over 12 amino acids. CDR1 and CDR2 from the germline V gene are LNHDA and SQIVND (reference sequence). The part of the CDR3 DNA that was read is TGTGCCACCGGGACAGGGTACTATGGT. It translates to CATGTGYYG. In full, the CDR3 is CATGTGYYGQYF.

Remarks on this clone: The CDR3 is cut off 3 residues early in the read; its end comes from the germline J gene. This rearrangement joins TRBV7-9 to TRBJ1-2; D gene unclear. Germline V gives CDR1 SEHNR, CDR2 FQNEAQ (reference sequence). The CDR3 consists of 15 residues. The sequenced CDR3 bases are TGTGCCAGCAGCCCCGAGGGCTCTAGCACAGATACC. The encoded protein is CASSPEGSSTDT. The CDR3, in full, reads CASSPEGSSTDTYTF.

For this clone: The read ends 3 residues before the CDR3 terminus; that terminus is restored from the germline J gene. This chain connects TRBV7-8 to TRBJ2-2; 11 bases are a match to TRBD1. Germline loops: CDR1 SGHVS, CDR2 FQNEAQ. With V trimmed by 5 bases and J by 4 bases, 6 bases remained unmatched. The CDR3 is 16 amino acids. CDR3 DNA (partial): TGTGCCAGCAGCGACCGGGACAGGGGGGGCACCGGGGAG. Amino acid sequence: CASSDRDRGGTGE. The full CDR3 sequence reads CASSDRDRGGTGELFF.